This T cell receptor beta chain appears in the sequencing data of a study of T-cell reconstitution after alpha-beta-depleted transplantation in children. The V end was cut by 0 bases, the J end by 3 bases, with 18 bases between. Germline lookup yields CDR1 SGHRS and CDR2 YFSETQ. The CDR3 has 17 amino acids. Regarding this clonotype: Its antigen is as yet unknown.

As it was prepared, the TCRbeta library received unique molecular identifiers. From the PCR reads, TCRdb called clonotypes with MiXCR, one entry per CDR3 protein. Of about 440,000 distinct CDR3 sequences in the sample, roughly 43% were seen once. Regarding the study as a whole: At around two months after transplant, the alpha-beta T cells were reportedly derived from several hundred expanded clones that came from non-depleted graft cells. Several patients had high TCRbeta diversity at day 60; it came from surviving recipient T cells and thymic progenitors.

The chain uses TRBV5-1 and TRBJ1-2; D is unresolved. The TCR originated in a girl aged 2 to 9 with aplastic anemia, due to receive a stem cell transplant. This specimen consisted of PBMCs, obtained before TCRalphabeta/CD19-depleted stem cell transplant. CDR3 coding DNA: TGCGCCAGCAGCTTGGACGCATCGTTTTCGTGGGACTATGGCTACACCTTC. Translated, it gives CASSLDASFSWDYGYTF.